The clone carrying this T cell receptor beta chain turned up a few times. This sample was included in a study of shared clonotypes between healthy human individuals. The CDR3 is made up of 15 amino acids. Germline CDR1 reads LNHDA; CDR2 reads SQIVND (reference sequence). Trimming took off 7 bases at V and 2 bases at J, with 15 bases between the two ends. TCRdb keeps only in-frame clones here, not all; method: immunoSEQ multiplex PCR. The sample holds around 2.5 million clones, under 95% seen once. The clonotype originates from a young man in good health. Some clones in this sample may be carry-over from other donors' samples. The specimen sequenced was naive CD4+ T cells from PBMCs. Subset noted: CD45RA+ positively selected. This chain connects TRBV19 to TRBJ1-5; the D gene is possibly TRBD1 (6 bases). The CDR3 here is CASTSNRGRNQPQHF. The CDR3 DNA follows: TGTGCCAGTACCTCAAACCGGGGGCGCAATCAGCCCCAGCATTTT. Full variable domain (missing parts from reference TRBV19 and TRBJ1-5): DGGITQSPKYLFRKEGQNVTLSCEQNLNHDAMYWYRQDPGQGLRLIYYSQIVNDFQKGDIAEGYSVSREKKESFPLTVTSAQKNPTAFYLCASTSNRGRNQPQHFGDGTRLSIL.